Shown below are 29 T cell receptor beta chains from a single sample sequenced in a study of T cells in Graves' hyperthyroidism and ophthalmopathy. Researchers took RNA transcripts and amplified the TCR beta CDR3 regions from them. First-round RT-PCR with HTBI primers amplified the TCR CDR3 region. A single record per CDR3 protein comes from TCRdb applying MiXCR to the multiplex PCR reads. The table records about 570,000 distinct CDR3 sequences, 12% to 15% of them present only once. Sample: blood. These TCRs come from a woman aged 40 to 50 with Graves' hyperthyroidism.

This clonotype has at least ten counts. The rearrangement joins TRBV20-1 to TRBJ2-5, with TRBD2 identical over 8 bases. V dropped 2 bases and J dropped 5; count of bases not matched to a gene: 13. The CDR3 sequence is 16 residues long. Looked up from germline, CDR1 is DFQATT and CDR2 is SNEGSKA (reference sequence). The CDR3 protein is CSARRDYRAGGETQYF. The CDR3 DNA follows: TGCAGTGCTAGACGGGACTACCGTGCGGGGGGTGAGACCCAGTACTTC.

This clonotype was seen repeatedly, ten times or more. The gene calls are TRBV28 and TRBJ2-7, with 13 bases matching TRBD2. Germline CDR1 reads MDHEN; CDR2 reads SYDVKM. The CDR3 runs 16 residues. Trimming took 3 bases from V and 2 from J; bases not matched to a gene: 4. The CDR3 coding sequence is TGTGCCAGCAGTTTCCGGACTAGCGGGAGCACCTACGAGCAGTACTTC. This sequence encodes CASSFRTSGSTYEQYF.

This clonotype turned up a few times. The CDR3 region has the DNA TGTGCCAGCAGCGACCGGGACTATAACACCGGGGAGCTGTTTTTT. Translated, it gives CASSDRDYNTGELFF. The V gene is TRBV28, the J gene TRBJ2-2; 7 nucleotides match TRBD2. CDR1 MDHEN and CDR2 SYDVKM come from the germline V gene. V trimming: 6 bases; J trimming: 2 bases; junction bases outside the gene matches: 6. The CDR3 is 15 residues long.

This clonotype was found many times. V gene TRBV29-1 combines with J gene TRBJ1-2; 7 positions match TRBD1. Unmatched junction bases numbered 15, after V lost 4 bases and J lost 7 bases. Germline lookup yields CDR1 SQVTM and CDR2 ANQGSEA. The CDR3 is 15 residues long. The CDR3 is CSVVPWTGIGGGYTF. CDR3 bases: TGCAGCGTTGTTCCTTGGACAGGTATAGGAGGTGGCTACACCTTC.

This clonotype occurred a few times. This sequence joins TRBV10-1 and TRBJ2-5; 8 nucleotides agree with TRBD2. Losses at the gene ends were 0 bases for V and 7 bases for J; bases not matched to a gene: 13. CDR1 and CDR2 from the germline V gene are WNHNN and SYGVQD (reference sequence). The CDR3 runs 17 residues. CDR3 loop: CASSESVSGSPSGTQYF. The CDR3 DNA reads TGCGCCAGCAGTGAGTCGGTGAGCGGGAGTCCCTCCGGGACCCAGTACTTC.

There are many counts of this clonotype. This chain connects TRBV2 to TRBJ2-7, with D tentatively TRBD1 (6 bases). The CDR3 spans 13 residues. Per germline, CDR1 SNHLY and CDR2 FYNNEI. V dropped 5 bases and J dropped 5 bases, with 13 bases sitting between them. The DNA of the CDR3 is TGTGCCAGCAGTAAACAGGGTTTGCACGAGCAGTACTTC. Encoded protein: CASSKQGLHEQYF.

The rearrangement links TRBV20-1 to TRBJ2-1; D remains ambiguous. This CDR3 spans 13 amino acids. Germline V CDR1 and CDR2: DFQATT, SNEGSKA (reference sequence). The V end was cut by 4 bases, the J end by 6 bases, with 13 bases between. CDR3 coding DNA: TGCAGTGCTAAAGACCCTTTAAGCAATGAGCAGTTCTTC. This gives the protein CSAKDPLSNEQFF.

This clonotype was counted many times. The chain employs TRBV5-1 and TRBJ1-1; possibly TRBD1 for D (6 bases). The CDR3 spans 16 residues. V shed 0 bases and J shed 1 base, with 13 bases lying between them. CDR1 and CDR2 (germline): SGHRS, YFSETQ. CDR3 nucleotides: TGCGCCAGCAGCTTGGCGGGGGGGCATCCGAACACTGAAGCTTTCTTT. It yields the protein CASSLAGGHPNTEAFF.

The chain uses TRBV19 and TRBJ2-1; a weak D match, TRBD1 (6 bases). This CDR3 has 14 amino acids. Germline V gives CDR1 LNHDA, CDR2 SQIVND (reference sequence). Between the trimmed V and J ends, which lost 7 bases and 9 bases, there was a span of 19 bases. CDR3 protein: CASNTGSPRGEQFF. The DNA for the CDR3 is TGTGCCAGTAATACAGGGAGCCCTCGAGGTGAGCAGTTCTTC.

This clonotype came up many times. The genes are TRBV6-5 and TRBJ1-3, with 7 bases identical to TRBD1. Germline V gene sequence: CDR1 MNHEY, CDR2 SVGAGI. There are 15 residues in the CDR3. The trim removed 0 bases at V and 2 bases at J, leaving 1 base unmatched. CDR3 DNA sequence: TGTGCCAGCAGTTACTCCGGGACAGCTGGAAACACCATATATTTT. Translation: CASSYSGTAGNTIYF.

This clonotype was detected ten times or more. This chain uses TRBV12-3 or TRBV12-4 with TRBJ1-3; no clear D. The CDR3 consists of 17 residues. Trimming took off 2 bases at V and 0 bases at J, with 14 bases between the two ends. The CDR3: CASSLPFGLNSGNTIYF. CDR3 coding DNA: TGTGCCAGCAGTTTACCCTTTGGGCTTAACTCTGGAAACACCATATATTTT.

The table lists this clonotype with many counts. The CDR3 DNA follows: TGTGCCAGCACCCGGGACAGGGGATACAATGAGCAGTTCTTC. This codes for CASTRDRGYNEQFF. The chain uses TRBV28 and TRBJ2-1; 10 positions match TRBD1. With V trimmed by 7 bases and J by 4 bases, 4 bases remained unmatched. Germline loops: CDR1 MDHEN, CDR2 SYDVKM. The CDR3 totals 14 residues. The whole variable domain, filled in from reference TRBV28 and TRBJ2-1, reads DVKVTQSSRYLVKRTGEKVFLECVQDMDHENMFWYRQDPGLGLRLIYFSYDVKMKEKGDIPEGYSVSREKKERFSLILESASTNQTSMYLCASTRDRGYNEQFFGPGTRLTVL.

The chain uses TRBV6-5 and TRBJ1-2, with D perhaps TRBD1 (6 bases). V shed 1 base and J shed 4 bases, with 16 bases lying between them. The CDR3 has 16 amino acids. The germline gives CDR1 MNHEY, CDR2 SVGAGI. The CDR3 sequence is CASSYFEMGGGYGYTF. The CDR3 DNA reads as TGTGCCAGCAGTTACTTCGAGATGGGGGGCGGCTATGGCTACACCTTC.

A few counts support this clonotype. The chain employs TRBV28 and TRBJ2-5; TRBD2 is a possible D gene (6 bases). Trimming removed 6 bases at V and 2 bases at J, with 13 bases between. The germline V gene encodes CDR1 MDHEN and CDR2 SYDVKM. This CDR3 has 14 amino acids. Here the CDR3 reads CASRVAVMQETQYF. Written as DNA, the CDR3 is TGTGCCAGCAGAGTAGCGGTAATGCAAGAGACCCAGTACTTC.

This clonotype has just a few counts. This rearrangement joins TRBV25-1 to TRBJ1-1, with 7 bases identical to TRBD1. CDR3 size: 15 residues. The ends lost 5 bases at V and 1 base at J; junction bases unmatched: 7. CDR1 is MGHDK and CDR2 is SYGVNS in the germline V gene. In DNA, the CDR3 is TGTGCCAGCAGTCCAAGGACAGGTCAGAACACTGAAGCTTTCTTT. Translation: CASSPRTGQNTEAFF.

This clonotype has only a few counts. The J gene is TRBJ2-5, the V gene TRBV6-1, with D possibly TRBD2 on 5 matching bases. Germline V gene lookup returns CDR1 MNHNS and CDR2 SASEGT. Trimming shortened V by 7 bases and J by 5 bases, and 11 bases separated the two germline ends. The CDR3 contains 12 residues. This CDR3 is CASTDSMETQYF. The CDR3 DNA reads as TGTGCCAGCACGGACTCTATGGAGACCCAGTACTTC.

This clonotype showed up just a few times. The chain uses TRBV6-1 and TRBJ2-2, with D unclear. Trimming took 4 bases from V and 5 from J, leaving 8 bases between them. The germline CDR1 and CDR2 sequences are MNHNS and SASEGT. There are 13 residues in the CDR3. The CDR3: CASSGVGTGELFF. CDR3 nucleotide sequence: TGTGCCAGCAGTGGGGTGGGGACCGGGGAGCTGTTTTTT.

This clonotype occurred many times. The chain combines TRBV7-2 with TRBJ2-3; D is possibly TRBD2 (6 bases). Germline V gene sequence: CDR1 SGHTA, CDR2 FQGNSA. V was clipped by 3 bases and J by 3 bases, with 13 bases between them. The CDR3 spans 15 residues. The DNA for the CDR3 is TGTGCCAGCAGCTTCCCGGGAGTAGGGACAGATACGCAGTATTTT. This codes for CASSFPGVGTDTQYF.

About this clonotype itself: Given a much more abundant clone one base away, this may be a read error. The DNA for the CDR3 is TGCAGTGCCCTCGACTACGGGCAGTACTTC. Translation: CSALDYGQYF. The chain joins TRBV20-1 to TRBJ2-7; possibly TRBD2 for D (5 bases). CDR1 and CDR2 (germline): DFQATT, SNEGSKA (reference sequence). This CDR3 has 10 residues.

The chain employs TRBV24-1 and TRBJ2-2; TRBD2 aligns across 10 bases. The CDR3 has 16 residues. V shed 2 bases, J shed 6 bases, and the junction held 5 bases outside the gene matches. Germline CDR1 and CDR2: KGHDR and SFDVKD. CDR3 residues: CATSDSSGSRSGELFF. CDR3 in DNA: TGTGCCACCAGTGATTCTAGCGGGAGTCGATCCGGGGAGCTGTTTTTT.

This clonotype has ten or more counts. The J gene is TRBJ2-5, the V gene TRBV5-1; D uncertain. The germline V gene encodes CDR1 SGHRS and CDR2 YFSETQ. This CDR3 comprises 14 residues. Trimming removed 5 bases at V and 1 base at J, with 12 bases between. Here the CDR3 DNA reads TGCGCCAGCAGTGGCAGTGTCGGCCAAGAGACCCAGTACTTC. Translating it yields CASSGSVGQETQYF.

This clonotype has at least ten counts. The chain links TRBV11-3 to TRBJ1-2; possible D gene TRBD1, 6 bases. This CDR3 is built from 15 residues. The V and J ends lost 8 bases and 3 bases respectively, with 19 bases between them. Looked up from germline, CDR1 is SGHNT and CDR2 is YENEEA. CDR3 sequence reads: CASHPGAGAYYGYTF. In nucleotides, the CDR3 is TGTGCCAGCCACCCCGGGGCAGGGGCATACTATGGCTACACCTTC.

The chain is built from TRBV19 and TRBJ2-3, with 13 bases fitting TRBD2. Germline V gene lookup returns CDR1 LNHDA and CDR2 SQIVND (reference sequence). V lost 5 bases, J lost 8 bases, and 13 bases stayed unmatched. The length of the CDR3 is 17 residues. CDR3 sequence reads: CASSRTFGLAGVGTQYF. DNA for the CDR3: TGTGCCAGTAGTCGGACCTTTGGACTAGCGGGAGTAGGTACGCAGTATTTT. Full variable domain (outside the CDR3, taken from reference TRBV19 and TRBJ2-3): DGGITQSPKYLFRKEGQNVTLSCEQNLNHDAMYWYRQDPGQGLRLIYYSQIVNDFQKGDIAEGYSVSREKKESFPLTVTSAQKNPTAFYLCASSRTFGLAGVGTQYFGPGTRLTVL.

This clonotype showed up many times. The genes are TRBV20-1 and TRBJ1-3; 7 bases are shared with TRBD1. Germline loops: CDR1 DFQATT, CDR2 SNEGSKA (reference sequence). CDR3 length: 15 residues. Losses at the gene ends were 0 bases for V and 11 bases for J; bases not matched to a gene: 13. CDR3 residues: CSARDPRDSLKAIYF. CDR3 sequence (DNA): TGCAGTGCTAGAGATCCCCGGGACAGCCTCAAGGCCATATATTTT.

As concerns this clonotype: A much larger clone lies one base from this, so it may be a read error. This chain connects TRBV12-3 or TRBV12-4 to TRBJ1-2; no definite D call. The CDR3 has 19 amino acids. Trimming removed 5 bases from V and 7 bases from J, with 32 bases in between. The CDR3 spells CASSRNPADSSSSIAGYTF. In nucleotides, the CDR3 is TGTGCCAGCAGTCGTAACCCGGCGGACTCATCCTCAAGCATCGCTGGCTACACCTTC.

The sample holds a few counts of this clonotype. The chain carries TRBV5-1 and TRBJ1-2; no reliable D call. The CDR3 runs 15 residues. Germline V lookup: CDR1 SGHRS, CDR2 YFSETQ. V gave up 4 bases and J gave up 2 bases, with 15 bases separating them. CDR3 nucleotides: TGCGCCAGCAGCCCTAGCAATGGGCAGAACTATGGCTACACCTTC. Its translation: CASSPSNGQNYGYTF.

This clonotype showed up many times. V and J are TRBV15 and TRBJ2-1; tentative D call: TRBD2 (6 bases). Trimming stripped 6 bases from V and 4 bases from J, with 13 bases between. The CDR3 runs 14 residues. Germline V gene data show CDR1 as LNHNV and CDR2 as YYDKDF (reference sequence). The CDR3 sequence is CATRRDPVYNEQFF. DNA for the CDR3: TGTGCCACCAGGCGGGACCCAGTTTACAATGAGCAGTTCTTC.

V usage is TRBV11-2 and J usage is TRBJ2-3, with 7 bases lining up with TRBD2. The CDR3 has 16 amino acids. The J segment lost 1 base and the V segment lost 5 bases, leaving 9 bases of the junction unmatched. The germline V gene has CDR1 SGHAT and CDR2 FQNNGV. CDR3 DNA: TGTGCCAGCAGCCCTTGGGAGGGACCTCGCACAGATACGCAGTATTTT. Protein sequence: CASSPWEGPRTDTQYF.

Many counts were recorded for this clonotype. The gene calls are TRBV12-3 or TRBV12-4 and TRBJ1-1; D uncertain. The CDR3 is 13 amino acids. Trimming removed 7 bases at V and 4 bases at J, with 13 bases between. CDR3 amino acids: CASTYYQVTEAFF. The CDR3 nucleotides are TGTGCCAGCACCTACTATCAGGTCACTGAAGCTTTCTTT.